One sample yielded the 24 T cell receptor beta chains listed below, sequenced in a study of T cells in Graves' hyperthyroidism and ophthalmopathy. TCR beta CDR3 regions were amplified from RNA. RT-PCR in the first round (using the HTBI primer set) targeted the TCR CDR3. MiXCR, applied by TCRdb to the multiplex PCR reads, yields one record per CDR3 protein. The sample lists hundreds of thousands of distinct CDR3 sequences, roughly 37% occurring once. Sequences were obtained from blood. The receptors here all came from a man aged 18 to 30 with Graves' hyperthyroidism.

This clonotype is a singleton in its sample. The chain couples TRBV4-1 to TRBJ2-7; TRBD1 is a possible D gene (5 bases). V was clipped by 3 bases and J by 4 bases, with 19 bases between them. CDR1 is MGHRA, CDR2 YSYEKL, per germline. The CDR3 is 16 amino acids. The CDR3 loop reads CASSHGKGKDKYEQYF. CDR3 in DNA: TGCGCCAGCAGCCATGGTAAGGGAAAGGACAAGTACGAGCAGTACTTC.

Concerning this clonotype itself: Mismatch with germline at one junction end may stem from a read error. V gene TRBV7-6 combines with J gene TRBJ1-1; D gene ambiguous. The CDR3 consists of 14 residues. Germline CDR1 and CDR2: SGHVS and FNYEAQ. The CDR3 protein is CASSLAGDSTEAFF. The CDR3 nucleotides read TGCGCCAGCAGCTTGGCCGGGGATTCCACTGAAGCTTTCTTT.

This clonotype was detected a few times. The chain joins TRBV19 to TRBJ1-6; D uncertain. V lost 6 bases and J 5 bases, leaving 14 bases between the germline ends. This CDR3 is built from 15 residues. Germline V gene lookup returns CDR1 LNHDA and CDR2 SQIVND (reference sequence). The chain's CDR3 is CASRGYREDNSPLHF. The CDR3 region has the DNA TGTGCCAGTAGAGGATACAGAGAGGATAATTCACCCCTCCACTTT.

V gene TRBV2 combines with J gene TRBJ1-6, with D maybe TRBD1 (5 bases). Trimming took 7 bases from V and 3 from J, leaving 16 bases between them. CDR1 and CDR2 from the germline V gene are SNHLY and FYNNEI. The CDR3 runs 16 residues. Written as DNA, the CDR3 is TGTGCCAGCAATTACCCAGGGACCCGCTATAATTCACCCCTCCACTTT. This encodes CASNYPGTRYNSPLHF.

For this clonotype: At one end the junction does not follow the germline gene, possibly because of a read error. The J gene is TRBJ2-7, the V gene TRBV12-3 or TRBV12-4, with D possibly TRBD1 on 6 matching bases. This CDR3 is 13 amino acids long. Written as DNA, the CDR3 is TGTGCCAGTAGTTCACCCAGGGGTTTTCAGCAGTACTTC. Encoded protein: CASSSPRGFQQYF.

This clonotype was observed a few times. This may stem from a read error, because a much larger clone lies one nucleotide away. The CDR3 loop is CASSSVTQLNYGYTF. The CDR3 DNA sequence: TGTGCCAGCAGCTCAGTGACGCAGCTCAACTATGGCTACACCTTC. This chain uses TRBV7-2 with TRBJ1-2, with unresolved D. Trimming shortened V by 4 bases and J by 2 bases, and 14 bases separated the two germline ends. Germline loops: CDR1 SGHTA, CDR2 FQGNSA. This CDR3 region has 15 residues.

This clonotype has just a few counts. The chain employs TRBV4-3 and TRBJ2-2; a weak D match, TRBD2 (5 bases). The germline CDR1 and CDR2 sequences are LGHNA and YSLEER. V lost 0 bases, J lost 1 base, and 12 bases lay in between. The CDR3 is 17 amino acids. The CDR3 loop is CASSQDRSSGNTGELFF. The CDR3 region has the DNA TGCGCCAGCAGCCAAGATCGGTCCAGCGGGAACACCGGGGAGCTGTTTTTT.

The rearrangement uses TRBV28 and TRBJ1-6, with D hard to call. This CDR3 has 14 amino acids. CDR1 is MDHEN and CDR2 is SYDVKM in the germline V gene. V gave up 2 bases and J gave up 11 bases, with 13 bases separating them. CDR3: CASSLMRWGAPLHF. The CDR3 nucleotides are TGTGCCAGCAGTTTAATGCGTTGGGGAGCACCCCTCCACTTT.

This clonotype showed up many times. The CDR3 here is CASSPRTGRVSGANVLTF. The CDR3 DNA follows: TGTGCCAGCAGCCCAAGGACAGGGAGGGTATCTGGGGCCAACGTCCTGACTTTC. This rearrangement joins TRBV9 to TRBJ2-6, with D perhaps TRBD1 (8 bases). CDR3 length: 18 residues. The V and J ends lost 4 bases and 1 base respectively, with 18 bases between them. CDR1 is SGDLS, CDR2 YYNGEE, per germline.

The chain recombines TRBV20-1 with TRBJ1-5; TRBD1 matches 9 bases. V shed 8 bases, J shed 6 bases, and the junction held 2 bases outside the gene matches. CDR3 length equals 11 residues. Germline V gene data show CDR1 as DFQATT and CDR2 as SNEGSKA (reference sequence). As DNA, the CDR3 is TGCAGTTCGACAGGGGGTCAGCCCCAGCATTTT. It translates to CSSTGGQPQHF.

Many counts were recorded for this clonotype. The chain recombines TRBV25-1 with TRBJ1-1; 7 bases line up with TRBD1. The length of the CDR3 is 15 residues. V gave up 6 bases and J gave up 4 bases; unmatched junction bases: 11. Germline CDR1 and CDR2: MGHDK and SYGVNS. CDR3 sequence: CASRPLNRGSTEAFF. DNA of the CDR3: TGTGCCAGCAGACCCCTTAACAGGGGTAGCACTGAAGCTTTCTTT.

The sample holds a few counts of this clonotype. The chain employs TRBV12-3 or TRBV12-4 and TRBJ1-2; 7 nucleotides line up with TRBD1. This CDR3 comprises 13 residues. Trimming cost V 3 bases and J 6 bases; bases outside gene matches: 4. The DNA for the CDR3 is TGTGCCAGCAGTTTCCAGGGGGTGGATGGCTACACCTTC. Its protein is CASSFQGVDGYTF.

The CDR3 DNA reads as TGTGCCAGCACCCCCAGGAAGGTGGGGACCTACGAGCAGTACTTC. As protein: CASTPRKVGTYEQYF. The chain is built from TRBV2 and TRBJ2-7, with unresolved D. The germline gives CDR1 SNHLY, CDR2 FYNNEI. Trimming took 7 bases from V and 2 from J, leaving 18 bases between them. CDR3 length: 15 residues. The full variable domain, in which reference TRBV2 and TRBJ2-7 provide the parts outside the CDR3, is EPEVTQTPSHQVTQMGQEVILRCVPISNHLYFYWYRQILGQKVEFLVSFYNNEISEKSEIFDDQFSVERPDGSNFTLKIRSTKLEDSAMYFCASTPRKVGTYEQYFGPGTRLTVT.

This clonotype turned up a few times. The chain carries TRBV11-2 and TRBJ1-2; D not resolved. V lost 7 bases and J 3 bases, leaving 15 bases between the germline ends. CDR3 length equals 14 residues. The germline V gene has CDR1 SGHAT and CDR2 FQNNGV. The CDR3 loop reads CASTLVVGDYGYTF. DNA of the CDR3: TGTGCCAGCACCCTTGTGGTAGGAGACTATGGCTACACCTTC.

The chain carries TRBV20-1 and TRBJ2-7; D gene ambiguous. The V gene's germline CDR1 is DFQATT and CDR2 SNEGSKA (reference sequence). The CDR3 has 12 amino acids. V lost 5 bases and J lost 5, with 13 bases in between. CDR3 region: CSAWPLKNEQYF. CDR3 bases: TGCAGTGCTTGGCCCCTCAAGAACGAGCAGTACTTC.

This clonotype was seen a handful of times. The rearrangement joins TRBV5-1 to TRBJ2-2, with 8 bases that match TRBD1. V shed 1 base and J 5 bases; nucleotides not matched to a gene: 10. The V gene's germline CDR1 is SGHRS and CDR2 YFSETQ. The CDR3 consists of 17 residues. CDR3 DNA: TGCGCCAGCAGCTTGAGGTCTGGGACAGGATCGACCGGGGAGCTGTTTTTT. Amino acid sequence: CASSLRSGTGSTGELFF.

This clonotype has ten or more counts. The gene calls are TRBV25-1 and TRBJ1-1; a weak D match, TRBD1 (5 bases). The CDR3 spans 14 residues. The V gene lost 4 bases and the J gene lost 0 bases, with 9 bases spanning the gap. Germline V gene data show CDR1 as MGHDK and CDR2 as SYGVNS. The CDR3 nucleotides read TGTGCCAGCAGTGTAGGGGCGGTGAACACTGAAGCTTTCTTT. Amino acid sequence: CASSVGAVNTEAFF.

This clonotype came up once. The chain uses TRBV5-4 and TRBJ2-7, with D possibly TRBD1 on 7 matching bases. The germline CDR1 and CDR2 sequences are SGHNT and YYREEE (reference sequence). The CDR3 contains 13 residues. Trimming took off 4 bases at V and 6 bases at J, with 14 bases between the two ends. The chain's CDR3 is CASSQGGSPEQYF. CDR3 sequence (DNA): TGTGCCAGCAGCCAGGGGGGTAGCCCCGAGCAGTACTTC.

This clonotype was detected ten times or more. V gene TRBV24-1 combines with J gene TRBJ2-6, with a possible D match to TRBD1 (6 bases). V lost 6 bases and J lost 1, with 12 bases in between. The CDR3 consists of 16 residues. Per germline, CDR1 KGHDR and CDR2 SFDVKD. The CDR3 DNA is TGTGCCACCAGTTCTACAGGGTTGTCTGGGGCCAACGTCCTGACTTTC. Translation gives CATSSTGLSGANVLTF.

The chain uses TRBV20-1 and TRBJ1-1, with 9 bases matching TRBD1. From germline, CDR1 is DFQATT and CDR2 SNEGSKA (reference sequence). Trimming cost V 5 bases and J 7 bases; bases outside gene matches: 11. CDR3 size: 14 residues. CDR3: CSAGTTGGDLEAFF. In nucleotides, the CDR3 is TGCAGTGCTGGCACAACAGGGGGCGACCTTGAAGCTTTCTTT.

This clonotype was picked up a small number of times. The J gene is TRBJ2-7, the V gene TRBV5-1; TRBD2 matches at 14 bases. With V trimmed by 3 bases and J by 2 bases, 10 bases remained unmatched. Germline CDR1 is SGHRS and CDR2 is YFSETQ. The CDR3 runs to 18 residues. The CDR3 coding sequence is TGCGCCAGCAGCTCGGGACTAGCGGGGGCCCGCCCCACCTACGAGCAGTACTTC. Amino acid sequence: CASSSGLAGARPTYEQYF.

V and J are TRBV20-1 and TRBJ1-1, with D maybe TRBD1 (5 bases). The V and J ends lost 0 bases and 5 bases respectively, with 16 bases between them. The CDR3 has 15 amino acids. Germline V gene data show CDR1 as DFQATT and CDR2 as SNEGSKA (reference sequence). CDR3 residues: CSARDLEGRGTEAFF. The CDR3 DNA is TGCAGTGCTAGAGATTTGGAGGGGCGGGGTACTGAAGCTTTCTTT.

The genes are TRBV7-2 and TRBJ1-5; the D gene is possibly TRBD1 (5 bases). Germline CDR1 reads SGHTA; CDR2 reads FQGNSA. This CDR3 has 15 residues. V lost 1 base to trimming and J lost 1 base, with 8 bases between them. The CDR3 reads CASSLEQASNQPQHF. The CDR3 nucleotides read TGTGCCAGCAGCTTAGAACAGGCGAGCAATCAGCCCCAGCATTTT.

This clonotype was recorded many times. The chain combines TRBV7-9 with TRBJ2-7, with D uncertain. V was trimmed by 0 bases and J by 7 bases, leaving 13 bases between them. In germline, CDR1 is SEHNR, CDR2 FQNEAQ (reference sequence). The CDR3 is 14 amino acids. The CDR3 here is CASSLAGPLGEQYF. For the CDR3, the DNA is TGTGCCAGCAGCTTAGCTGGACCCTTGGGTGAGCAGTACTTC.